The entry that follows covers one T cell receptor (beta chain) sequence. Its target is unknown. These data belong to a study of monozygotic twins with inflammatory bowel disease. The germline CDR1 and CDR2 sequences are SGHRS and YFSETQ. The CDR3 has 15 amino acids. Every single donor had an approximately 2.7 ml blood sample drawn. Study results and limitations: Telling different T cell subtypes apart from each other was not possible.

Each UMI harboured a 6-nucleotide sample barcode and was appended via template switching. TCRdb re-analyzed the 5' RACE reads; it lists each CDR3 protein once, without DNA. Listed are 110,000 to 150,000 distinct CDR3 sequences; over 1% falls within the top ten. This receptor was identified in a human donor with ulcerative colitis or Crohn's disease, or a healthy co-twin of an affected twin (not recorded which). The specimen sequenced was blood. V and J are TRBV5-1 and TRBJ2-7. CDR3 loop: CASSLTRQGAYEQYF.